These 21 T cell receptor beta chains share one sample of origin, sequenced in a study of tumor-infiltrating lymphocytes in primary liver carcinoma. With 500 ng total RNA as template and a constant-region primer, TCR beta cDNA was made. Nested multiplex PCR, run for three rounds with slightly modified ARM-PCR, yielded TCR beta libraries. PCR rounds one and two used TRBV1-TRBV30 forward primers with a C-beta reverse primer for roughly 10 cycles each. Each CDR3 protein gets one entry after TCRdb re-called the multiplex PCR reads with MiXCR. The repertoire holds some 320,000 distinct CDR3 sequences, with 65% as singletons. RNA isolated from unsorted whole blood supplied the blood RNA, with germline DNA also extracted. The sequenced material came from peripheral blood. These receptors all come from a man aged 35 to 55 with primary liver carcinoma and hepatitis B virus infection.

V usage is TRBV28 and J usage is TRBJ2-5, with no clear D. Trimming took off 8 bases at V and 4 bases at J, with 14 bases between the two ends. The CDR3 runs to 13 residues. Germline V gene lookup returns CDR1 MDHEN and CDR2 SYDVKM. CDR3 residues: CASEMLVGETQYF. CDR3 in DNA: TGTGCCAGCGAGATGCTGGTAGGAGAGACCCAGTACTTC.

This clonotype was seen at least ten times. The chain uses TRBV6-2 or TRBV6-3 and TRBJ2-3, with no clear D. The CDR3 runs to 15 residues. Germline V lookup: CDR1 MNHEY, CDR2 SVGEGT. V lost 1 base to trimming and J lost 1 base, with 9 bases between them. DNA for the CDR3: TGTGCCAGCAGTTACTTGTTGCAGGGCACAGATACGCAGTATTTT. It encodes CASSYLLQGTDTQYF.

The chain recombines TRBV29-1 with TRBJ2-5; a weak D match, TRBD2 (5 bases). The CDR3 is made up of 13 amino acids. The V and J ends lost 2 bases and 4 bases respectively, with 11 bases between them. CDR1 SQVTM and CDR2 ANQGSEA come from the germline V gene. CDR3 in DNA: TGCAGCGTTGAAAGCCGGACTGTAGAGACCCAGTACTTC. It translates to CSVESRTVETQYF.

Details on this clonotype: A read error is possible here, since a much larger clone lies one base away. This chain joins TRBV6-5 and TRBJ2-7; TRBD2 matches at 7 bases. Trimming removed 4 bases from V and 1 base from J; junction bases left unmatched: 7. The CDR3 has 15 amino acids. Per the germline V gene, CDR1 is MNHEY and CDR2 is SVGAGI. The CDR3 sequence: CASSCSGSGSYEQYF. The CDR3 DNA follows: TGTGCCAGCAGTTGCTCGGGTAGCGGGTCCTACGAGCAGTACTTC.

This clonotype was seen repeatedly, ten times or more. The J gene is TRBJ2-4, the V gene TRBV12-3 or TRBV12-4; 9 bases align to TRBD1. Unmatched junction bases numbered 7, after V lost 6 bases and J lost 7 bases. The CDR3 extends over 14 amino acids. In nucleotides, the CDR3 is TGTGCCAGCAGCCCTGACAGGGGGGGGAACATTCAGTACTTC. This codes for CASSPDRGGNIQYF.

Remarks on this clonotype: One base away lies a much larger clone, so this may be a sequencing read error. The chain has TRBV11-2 and TRBJ1-2; 7 nucleotides line up with TRBD1. The V gene's germline CDR1 is SGHAT and CDR2 FQNNGV. The V segment lost 2 bases and the J segment 7 bases; nucleotides outside the gene matches: 7. This CDR3 comprises 14 residues. The DNA of the CDR3 is TGTGCCAGCAGCTTATTGACAGGGTCCTTTGGCTACACCTTC. It codes for CASSLLTGSFGYTF.

With regard to this clonotype: Without the conserved terminal phenylalanine or tryptophan, this CDR3 likely stems from a read error. The chain joins TRBV11-2 to TRBJ2-5; tentative D call: TRBD2 (5 bases). The CDR3 extends over 14 amino acids. V was trimmed by 8 bases and J by 5 bases, leaving 18 bases between them. Germline V CDR1 and CDR2: SGHAT, FQNNGV. DNA of the CDR3: TGTGCCAGCGGCGGGCCCACCTTCGGGGAGACCCAGTACTAC. Protein: CASGGPTFGETQYY.

The rearrangement links TRBV28 to TRBJ2-7; TRBD1 matches at 8 bases. This CDR3 has 13 amino acids. Germline V gene lookup returns CDR1 MDHEN and CDR2 SYDVKM. Unmatched junction bases numbered 3, after V lost 4 bases and J lost 4 bases. DNA of the CDR3: TGTGCCAGCAGTTCAGGGGGCAGGTACGAGCAGTACTTC. Its translation: CASSSGGRYEQYF.

A remark on this clonotype: Its ends do not fully match the called genes, so a read error is possible. The genes are TRBV25-1 and TRBJ1-1; D gene uncertain. This CDR3 comprises 12 residues. Germline V gives CDR1 MGHDK, CDR2 SYGVNS. As DNA, the CDR3 is TGTACCAGCAGTGATCGGCTCGCTGAAGCTTTCTTT. It is translated as CTSSDRLAEAFF.

This clonotype was detected ten times or more. The V and J genes are TRBV5-1 and TRBJ2-3; TRBD2 is a possible D gene (6 bases). V lost 3 bases and J 2 bases, leaving 10 bases between the germline ends. The germline gives CDR1 SGHRS, CDR2 YFSETQ. CDR3 length: 14 amino acids. CDR3 amino acids: CASSSGVNTDTQYF. The DNA of the CDR3 is TGCGCCAGCAGCTCGGGAGTCAACACAGATACGCAGTATTTT.

V and J are TRBV30 and TRBJ1-6, with D uncertain. Germline V gene sequence: CDR1 GTSNPN, CDR2 SVGIG (reference sequence). V was shortened by 3 bases and J by 10 bases, with 13 bases between the two germline ends. This CDR3 region has 13 residues. CDR3 loop: CAWRNSLSSPLHF. CDR3 DNA: TGTGCCTGGAGGAACAGCTTGTCGTCACCCCTCCACTTT. Filled out from reference TRBV30 and TRBJ1-6, the complete variable domain reads SQTIHQWPATLVQPVGSPLSLECTVEGTSNPNLYWYRQAAGRGLQLLFYSVGIGQISSEVPQNLSASRPQDRQFILSSKKLLLSDSGFYLCAWRNSLSSPLHFGNGTRLTVT.

With respect to this clonotype: The junction shows a germline mismatch at one end, possibly a read error. The V gene is TRBV11-1, the J gene TRBJ1-3; D gene unclear. The CDR3 covers 15 residues. Germline CDR1 reads SGHAT; CDR2 reads FQDESV (reference sequence). The CDR3, as DNA: TGTGCCAGCAGCCCGGACGGGAGTTCTGGAAACACCGTATATTTT. Its protein is CASSPDGSSGNTVYF.

Concerning this clonotype: A much bigger clone sits one base away, suggesting this may be a read error. V gene TRBV6-1 combines with J gene TRBJ1-2; D remains ambiguous. With 7 bases removed from V and 8 bases from J, the gap between germline ends came to 17 bases. CDR3 length: 13 amino acids. Germline V gene lookup returns CDR1 MNHNS and CDR2 SASEGT. The CDR3 loop reads CASNTERRRGYTF. In DNA, the CDR3 is TGTGCCAGCAATACTGAGCGGCGTCGAGGCTACACCTTC.

The chain uses TRBV13 and TRBJ2-7, with D perhaps TRBD2 (6 bases). The ends were cut back, 0 bases at V and 2 bases at J, with 8 bases in the middle. The CDR3 length is 14 residues. Germline V gene lookup returns CDR1 PRHDT and CDR2 FYEKMQ (reference sequence). The CDR3 reads CASSLGGGPYEQYF. The CDR3 region has the DNA TGTGCCAGCAGCTTAGGCGGGGGACCCTACGAGCAGTACTTC.

This clonotype showed up just a few times. V usage is TRBV11-2 and J usage is TRBJ2-3, with D perhaps TRBD1 or TRBD2 (5 bases each). Germline loops: CDR1 SGHAT, CDR2 FQNNGV. The CDR3 contains 15 residues. With 5 bases removed from V and 2 bases from J, the gap between germline ends came to 14 bases. CDR3 residues: CASSQGRLNTDTQYF. CDR3 nucleotide sequence: TGTGCCAGCAGCCAGGGACGGCTAAACACAGATACGCAGTATTTT.

Ten or more counts support this clonotype. The V gene is TRBV6-2 or TRBV6-3, the J gene TRBJ1-5, with D perhaps TRBD1 (5 bases). Germline-derived CDR1 and CDR2 are MNHEY and SVGEGT. The CDR3 length is 15 residues. V lost 2 bases and J 1 base, leaving 9 bases between the germline ends. The CDR3 sequence is CASSYGGNSNQPQHF. For the CDR3, the DNA is TGTGCCAGCAGTTACGGGGGAAACAGCAATCAGCCCCAGCATTTT.

This clonotype was counted once. This may be a read error, as it is one base from a much larger clone. The V gene is TRBV4-1, the J gene TRBJ2-4; D is unresolved. The germline gives CDR1 MGHRA, CDR2 YSYEKL. The CDR3 sequence is 15 residues long. The CDR3 region has the DNA TGCGCCAGCAGACAAGTGACGTTAGCCAAAAACATTCAGTACTTC. This encodes CASRQVTLAKNIQYF.

The rearrangement joins TRBV19 to TRBJ1-2; D remains ambiguous. Germline V CDR1 and CDR2: LNHDA, SQIVND (reference sequence). V lost 1 base to trimming and J lost 3 bases, with 12 bases between them. The CDR3 has 15 amino acids. The DNA for the CDR3 is TGTGCCAGTAGTATAGCCCCGGAGGCTGACTATGGCTACACCTTC. Translation: CASSIAPEADYGYTF.

V gene TRBV5-6 combines with J gene TRBJ2-1, with D tentatively TRBD2 (6 bases). The length of the CDR3 is 18 residues. From germline, CDR1 is SGHDT and CDR2 YYEEEE. V was pared by 4 bases and J by 0 bases, with 20 bases between. For the CDR3, the DNA is TGTGCCAGCAGCAAACGACTAGTGGGAGTTCCCTCCTACAATGAGCAGTTCTTC. It encodes CASSKRLVGVPSYNEQFF.

Remarks on this clonotype: With a much larger clone just one base away, this may be a read error. V usage is TRBV6-5 and J usage is TRBJ2-5; perhaps TRBD1 as D (5 bases). The V end was cut by 5 bases, the J end by 5 bases, with 15 bases between. Per germline, CDR1 MNHEY and CDR2 SVGAGI. The CDR3 sequence is 14 residues long. CDR3 residues: CASSESRGAETQYF. The CDR3 nucleotides are TGTGCCAGCAGTGAATCAAGGGGCGCGGAGACCCAGTACTTC.

The rearrangement joins TRBV30 to TRBJ1-2; tentatively, D is TRBD1 (6 bases). This CDR3 comprises 12 residues. The germline V gene has CDR1 GTSNPN and CDR2 SVGIG (reference sequence). V lost 0 bases and J lost 10, with 12 bases in between. The CDR3 DNA follows: TGTGCCTGGAGTGTAAGCAGGGGATACTACACCTTC. Translating gives CAWSVSRGYYTF.